Here is one T cell receptor (beta chain) with its context. The specificity of this receptor is unknown. No quality values exist for individual bases; no much larger clone is one base distant. CDR1 and CDR2 were assigned from the germline V gene (reference sequence) as MNHEY and SMNVEV. Trimming removed 5 bases from V and 2 bases from J; the gene matches leave 7 bases unexplained. There are 16 amino acids in the CDR3, from cysteine to phenylalanine inclusive. The CDR3 DNA has 48 bases and is translated from base 1. The sample is drawn from a study of blood T cell repertoires in COVID-19 (dated by TCRdb to between 2020 and 2021). In the study overall: The collaborator samples originated in the United States, Italy and Spain and spanned the acute and convalescent phases of COVID-19. A freely available public database, intended as a resource for researchers studying the immune response to SARS-CoV-2, is where the repertoires were released. Samples came from the ongoing ImmuneRACE study (first 160 participants) plus 1,254 subjects from 6 global collaborators. Deeply sampled blood TCRbeta repertoires from subjects exposed to, actively infected with, or recovered from COVID-19 were included in the dataset. The sample metadata nearly always contained a de-identified subject ID, COVID-19 status, age in years and sex. Where available, HLA class I and class II types were taken from metadata supplied by the sample provider and were not determined by assay-based typing. The prospective study material was composed of cDNA or gDNA derived from T cells, B-cell-depleted T cells, or PBMCs.

The immunoSEQ Assay, a bias-controlled multiplex PCR, was used to amplify TCRbeta CDR3 regions from genomic DNA. Per the authors' processing: The number of nucleated cells in each sample was estimated from the amplification of reference gene primers within the assay. To quantify the absolute abundance of each unique TCRbeta CDR3 rearrangement, sequence reads were collapsed and filtered. For each sample, productive Simpson clonality was calculated as the square root of Simpson's diversity index across productive rearrangements. TCRdb provides this immuneACCESS table in a form limited to in-frame rearrangements. Some clones are lacking; in checked studies, under half of them reflect an unresolved V gene, and why the rest are absent is not known. V, J and clone size are taken as reported in that table, and D and trimming were inferred from the DNA itself. A total of 150,000 to 200,000 clones appear in this sample, 88% of them only once. The ten most abundant clones make up approximately 4% of the sample.

The full study reports these points: Clinical and demographic metadata were provided uncurated, with the amount varying by source and participant.

The collaborating institutions used their own protocols to collect whole blood in K2EDTA tubes. For TCRbeta analysis, collaborators shipped samples in one of three forms: frozen whole blood, isolated PBMCs, or DNA extracted from either of those sample types. The chain employs TRBV27 and TRBJ2-3; TRBD2 fits 10 bases in the junction. This sequence was found in a human donor in a cohort sampled during active COVID-19. Sequenced: peripheral blood. The nucleotides are TGTGCCAGCAGTCTAACTAGCGGGACTGACACAGATACGCAGTATTTT. This gives the protein CASSLTSGTDTDTQYF.